This TCR beta chain was documented in a study of response to subunit inactivated influenza vaccine. TCRdb processed the RT-PCR reads anew with MiXCR; each CDR3 protein has one entry. The table lists 650,000 or so distinct CDR3 sequences, around 13% of them singletons. Regarding the study as a whole: Authors suggested each seasonal flu vaccination may recruit only limited numbers of new T cells.

The CDR3 loop spans 15 amino acids. The V end was cut by 2 bases, the J end by 5 bases, with 12 bases between. Germline CDR1 MNHEY, CDR2 SVGEGT. This clonotype was observed a handful of times. Its specificity is not known. The starting material was PBMCs from blood, obtained around two weeks before vaccination. This TCR derives from a man between 45 and 60 years old who received an inactivated influenza vaccine. The chain couples TRBV6-2 or TRBV6-3 to TRBJ2-2; D uncertain. The CDR3 is CASSYVGVRTGELFF. The CDR3 DNA follows: TGTGCCAGCAGTTACGTCGGAGTTCGTACCGGGGAGCTGTTTTTT.